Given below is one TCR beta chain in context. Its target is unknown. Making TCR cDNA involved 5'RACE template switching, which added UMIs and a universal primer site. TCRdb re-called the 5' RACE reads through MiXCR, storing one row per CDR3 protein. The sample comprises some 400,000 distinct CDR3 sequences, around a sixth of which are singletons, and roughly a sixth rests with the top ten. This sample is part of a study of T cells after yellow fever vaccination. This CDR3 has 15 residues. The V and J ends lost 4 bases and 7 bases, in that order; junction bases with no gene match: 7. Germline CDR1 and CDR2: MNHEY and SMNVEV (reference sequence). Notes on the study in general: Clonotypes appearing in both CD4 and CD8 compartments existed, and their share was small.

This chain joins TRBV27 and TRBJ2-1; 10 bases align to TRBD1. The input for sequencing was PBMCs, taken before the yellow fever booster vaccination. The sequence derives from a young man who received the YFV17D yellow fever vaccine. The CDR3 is CASSWRTGGWNEQFF. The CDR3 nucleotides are TGTGCCAGCAGTTGGCGGACAGGGGGGTGGAATGAGCAGTTCTTC.